This T cell receptor beta chain derives from a study of T cells in Graves' hyperthyroidism and ophthalmopathy. V lost 3 bases to trimming and J lost 1 base, with 10 bases between them. This CDR3 spans 14 amino acids. Germline assignment: CDR1 SEHNR and CDR2 FQNEAQ (reference sequence). Researchers amplified the TCR beta CDR3 regions from RNA transcripts. The HTBI set primed first-round TCR CDR3 RT-PCR. From the multiplex PCR reads, TCRdb called clonotypes with MiXCR, one entry per CDR3 protein. The data show around 660,000 distinct CDR3 sequences, 45% seen once. This clonotype was recorded at least ten times.

The material sequenced was peripheral blood or thyroid tissue (not recorded which). This receptor was obtained from an adult man with Graves' disease, either hyperthyroidism or ophthalmopathy (not recorded which). The chain employs TRBV7-9 and TRBJ2-7; D is uncertain. DNA of the CDR3: TGTGCCAGCAGCTTGCTTTCTGTATCCTACGAGCAGTACTTC. Protein: CASSLLSVSYEQYF.